This T cell receptor beta chain was identified during a study of radiotherapy plus CTLA-4 blockade in lung cancer. Study conclusions and caveats: Clones of tumor-derived TCRs expanded in blood after radiotherapy plus ipilimumab.

CDR1 is SGHRS and CDR2 is YFSETQ in the germline V gene. The CDR3 sequence is 16 residues long. The V gene end was trimmed by 3 bases and the J gene end by 2 bases; junction bases not matched to a gene: 9. In regard to this clone: Its antigen is not identified.

People whose metastatic non-small-cell lung cancer was chemo-refractory got focal radiation along with CTLA-4 blockade by ipilimumab. The assay was immunoSEQ multiplex PCR, and TCRdb's table has in-frame clones only and misses some. The sample lists around 70,000 clones; around 83% were seen once. The chain recombines TRBV5-1 with TRBJ2-5; 8 bases agree with TRBD1. This specimen consisted of peripheral blood, obtained from a patient treated with radiotherapy plus ipilimumab. This TCR was recovered from a human donor with non-small cell lung cancer who had a partial response to radiotherapy plus ipilimumab. The CDR3 DNA is TGCGCCAGCAGCTCCGGGACAGGCGTAACTCAAGAGACCCAGTACTTC. Protein sequence: CASSSGTGVTQETQYF.